The table lists the clone carrying this T cell receptor beta chain with a few counts. The source of the sample is a study of blood T cell repertoires in COVID-19. Across the study: Acute and convalescent COVID-19 specimens originated in the United States, Italy and Spain.

This CDR3 has 14 amino acids. Germline V gene data show CDR1 as MNHEY and CDR2 as SMNVEV (reference sequence). After removal of 10 bases from V and 5 bases from J, the junction contained 10 bases not matched to a gene. Clones were read by immunoSEQ multiplex PCR, and TCRdb kept only the in-frame ones, dropping some. The sample includes approximately 63,000 clones, about 80% seen only once; the top ten take approximately 55%. The specimen was peripheral blood. This clonotype originated in a woman of 80 years or more with acute or convalescent COVID-19. The chain uses TRBV27 and TRBJ2-2, with 7 bases aligning to TRBD2. The CDR3, as DNA: TGTGCCATAAAGGGTAGTAGCGGGACCGGGGAGCTGTTTTTT. Protein sequence: CAIKGSSGTGELFF.